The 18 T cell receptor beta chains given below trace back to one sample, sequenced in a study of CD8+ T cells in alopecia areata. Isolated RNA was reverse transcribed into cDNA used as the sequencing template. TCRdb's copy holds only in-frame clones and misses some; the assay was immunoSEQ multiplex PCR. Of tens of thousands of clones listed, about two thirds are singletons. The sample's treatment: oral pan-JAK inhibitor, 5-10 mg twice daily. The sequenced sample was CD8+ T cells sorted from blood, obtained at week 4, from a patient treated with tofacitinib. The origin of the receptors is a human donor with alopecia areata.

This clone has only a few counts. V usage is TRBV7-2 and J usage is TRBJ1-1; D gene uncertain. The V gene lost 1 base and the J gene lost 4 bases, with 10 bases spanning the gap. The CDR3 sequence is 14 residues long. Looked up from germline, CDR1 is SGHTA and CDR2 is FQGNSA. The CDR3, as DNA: TGTGCCAGCAGCTTAGTATCTGTTACCACTGAAGCTTTCTTT. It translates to CASSLVSVTTEAFF. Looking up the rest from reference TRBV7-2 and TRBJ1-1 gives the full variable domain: GAGVSQSPSNKVTEKGKDVELRCDPISGHTALYWYRQSLGQGLEFLIYFQGNSAPDKSGLPSDRFSAERTGGSVSTLTIQRTQQEDSAVYLCASSLVSVTTEAFFGQGTRLTVV.

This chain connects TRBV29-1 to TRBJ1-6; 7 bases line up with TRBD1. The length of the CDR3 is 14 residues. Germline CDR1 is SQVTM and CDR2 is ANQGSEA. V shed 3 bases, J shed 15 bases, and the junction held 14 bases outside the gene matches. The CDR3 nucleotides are TGCAGCGTTGAGGGGGGGGACAGATTTGGTAACCTCCACTTT. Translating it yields CSVEGGDRFGNLHF.

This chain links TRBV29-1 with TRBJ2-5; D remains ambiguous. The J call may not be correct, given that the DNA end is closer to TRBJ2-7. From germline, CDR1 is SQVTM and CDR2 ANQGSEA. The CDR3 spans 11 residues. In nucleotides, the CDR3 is TGCAGCGTTCTGAGCTCCTACGAGCAGTACTTC. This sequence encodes CSVLSSYEQYF.

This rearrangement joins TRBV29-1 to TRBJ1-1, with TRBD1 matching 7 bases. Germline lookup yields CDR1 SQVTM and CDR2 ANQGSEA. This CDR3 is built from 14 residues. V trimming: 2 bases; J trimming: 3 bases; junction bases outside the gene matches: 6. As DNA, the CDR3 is TGCAGCGTTGAAAAGCAGGGGGGACACACTGAAGCTTTCTTT. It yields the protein CSVEKQGGHTEAFF. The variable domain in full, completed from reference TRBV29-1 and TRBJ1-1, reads SAVISQKPSRDICQRGTSLTIQCQVDSQVTMMFWYRQQPGQSLTLIATANQGSEATYESGFVIDKFPISRPNLTFSTLTVSNMSPEDSSIYLCSVEKQGGHTEAFFGQGTRLTVV.

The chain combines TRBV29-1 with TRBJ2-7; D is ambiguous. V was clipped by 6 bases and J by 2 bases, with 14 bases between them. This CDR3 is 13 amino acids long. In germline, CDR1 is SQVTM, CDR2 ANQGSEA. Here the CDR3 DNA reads TGCAGCGTCTCAACGGGCGGTCCCTACGAGCAGTACTTC. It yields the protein CSVSTGGPYEQYF.

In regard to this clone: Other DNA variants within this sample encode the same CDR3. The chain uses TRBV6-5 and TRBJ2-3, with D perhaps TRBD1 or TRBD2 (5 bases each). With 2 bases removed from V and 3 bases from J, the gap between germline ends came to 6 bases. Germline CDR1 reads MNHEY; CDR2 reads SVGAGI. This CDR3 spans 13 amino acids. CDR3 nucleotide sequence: TGTGCCAGCAGTTACGGGGGAACAGATACGCAGTATTTT. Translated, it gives CASSYGGTDTQYF.

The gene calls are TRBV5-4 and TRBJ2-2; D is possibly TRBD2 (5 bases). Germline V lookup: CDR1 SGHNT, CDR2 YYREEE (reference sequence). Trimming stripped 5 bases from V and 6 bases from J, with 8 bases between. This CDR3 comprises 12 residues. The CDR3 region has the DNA TGTGCCAGCAGTTCGGAGGCCGGGGAGCTGTTTTTT. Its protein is CASSSEAGELFF. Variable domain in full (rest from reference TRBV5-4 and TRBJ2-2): ETGVTQSPTHLIKTRGQQVTLRCSSQSGHNTVSWYQQALGQGPQFIFQYYREEENGRGNFPPRFSGLQFPNYSSELNVNALELDDSALYLCASSSEAGELFFGEGSRLTVL.

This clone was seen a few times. The CDR3, as DNA: TGTGCCAGTAAGTCAGGTCTCGCTGAAGCTTTCTTT. It codes for CASKSGLAEAFF. The chain carries TRBV19 and TRBJ1-1; D uncertain. Germline V gene lookup returns CDR1 LNHDA and CDR2 SQIVND (reference sequence). Trimming cost V 7 bases and J 6 bases, with 12 bases left between them. CDR3 length: 12 amino acids.

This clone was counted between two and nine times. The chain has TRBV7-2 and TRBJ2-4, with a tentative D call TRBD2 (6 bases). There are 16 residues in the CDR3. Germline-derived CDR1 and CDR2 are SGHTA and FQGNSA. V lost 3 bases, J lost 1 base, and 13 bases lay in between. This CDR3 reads CASSFYGGVAKNIQYF. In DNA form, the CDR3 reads TGTGCCAGCAGCTTTTATGGAGGGGTCGCCAAAAACATTCAGTACTTC.

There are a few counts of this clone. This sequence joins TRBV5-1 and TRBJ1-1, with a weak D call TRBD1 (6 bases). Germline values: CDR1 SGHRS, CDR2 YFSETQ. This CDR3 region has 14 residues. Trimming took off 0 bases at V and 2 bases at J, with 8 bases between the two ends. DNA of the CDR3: TGCGCCAGCAGCTTGGGACAGGATAACACTGAAGCTTTCTTT. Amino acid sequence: CASSLGQDNTEAFF.

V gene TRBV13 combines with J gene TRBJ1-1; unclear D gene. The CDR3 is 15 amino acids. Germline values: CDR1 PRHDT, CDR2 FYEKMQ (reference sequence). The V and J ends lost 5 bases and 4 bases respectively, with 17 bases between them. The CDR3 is CASSPPGSGRTEAFF. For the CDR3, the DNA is TGTGCCAGCAGCCCCCCGGGCAGCGGGCGCACTGAAGCTTTCTTT.

CDR3 bases: TGCAGCGTTATGTTTGGGGGACAGGGGGCCTACGAGCAGTACTTC. Translated, it gives CSVMFGGQGAYEQYF. This chain links TRBV29-1 with TRBJ2-7, with TRBD1 matching 11 bases. The CDR3 contains 15 residues. V was clipped by 5 bases and J by 2 bases; unmatched bases: 8. Germline-derived CDR1 and CDR2 are SQVTM and ANQGSEA.

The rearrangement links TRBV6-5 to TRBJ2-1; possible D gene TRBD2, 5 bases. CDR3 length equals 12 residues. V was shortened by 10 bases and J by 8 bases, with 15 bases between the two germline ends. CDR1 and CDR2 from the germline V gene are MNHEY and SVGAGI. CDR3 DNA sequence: TGTGCCACCCAAGAGGGCCGTGATGAGCAGTTCTTC. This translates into CATQEGRDEQFF.

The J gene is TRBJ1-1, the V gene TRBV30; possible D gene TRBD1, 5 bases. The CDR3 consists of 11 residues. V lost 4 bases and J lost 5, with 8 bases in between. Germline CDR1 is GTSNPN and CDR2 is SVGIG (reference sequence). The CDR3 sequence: CAWTGTTEAFF. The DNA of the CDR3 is TGTGCCTGGACAGGGACGACTGAAGCTTTCTTT.

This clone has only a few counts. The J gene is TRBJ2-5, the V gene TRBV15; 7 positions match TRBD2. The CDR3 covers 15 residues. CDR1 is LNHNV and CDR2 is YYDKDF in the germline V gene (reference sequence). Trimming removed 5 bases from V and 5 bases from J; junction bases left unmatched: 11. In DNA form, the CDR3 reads TGTGCCACCAGCCCCCGTTGGGCTAGCGGCGAGACCCAGTACTTC. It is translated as CATSPRWASGETQYF.

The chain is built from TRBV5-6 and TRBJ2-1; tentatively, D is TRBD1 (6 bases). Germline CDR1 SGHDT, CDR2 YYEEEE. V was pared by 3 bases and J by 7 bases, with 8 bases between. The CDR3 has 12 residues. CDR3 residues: CASSSGVNEQFF. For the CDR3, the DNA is TGTGCCAGCAGCTCAGGGGTGAATGAGCAGTTCTTC.

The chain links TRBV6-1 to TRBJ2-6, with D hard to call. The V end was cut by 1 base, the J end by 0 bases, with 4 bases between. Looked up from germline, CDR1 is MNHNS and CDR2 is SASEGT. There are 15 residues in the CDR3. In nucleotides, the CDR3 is TGTGCCAGCAGTGAAGGGAGCTCTGGGGCCAACGTCCTGACTTTC. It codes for CASSEGSSGANVLTF.

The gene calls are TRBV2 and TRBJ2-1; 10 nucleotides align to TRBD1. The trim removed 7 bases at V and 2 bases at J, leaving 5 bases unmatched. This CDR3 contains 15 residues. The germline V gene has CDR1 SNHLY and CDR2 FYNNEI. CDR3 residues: CASKAGTGAYNEQFF. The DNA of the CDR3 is TGTGCCAGCAAGGCCGGGACAGGGGCCTACAATGAGCAGTTCTTC.